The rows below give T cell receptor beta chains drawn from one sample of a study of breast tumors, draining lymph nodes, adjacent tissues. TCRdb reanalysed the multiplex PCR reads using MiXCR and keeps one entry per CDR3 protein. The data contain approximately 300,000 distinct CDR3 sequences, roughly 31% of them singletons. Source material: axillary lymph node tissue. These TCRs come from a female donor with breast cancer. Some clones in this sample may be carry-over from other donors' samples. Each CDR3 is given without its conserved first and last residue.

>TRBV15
ATSFEAETQY
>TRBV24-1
ATRGGCLAGGSYNEQF
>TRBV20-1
SASGASGHNEQY
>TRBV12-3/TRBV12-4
ASSHGQGNTGELF
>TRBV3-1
ASSQGAKDQPQH
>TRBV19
ASSMIPQETFYNEQF
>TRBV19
ASSISRDTGNTIY
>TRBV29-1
SVPLGYNYGYT
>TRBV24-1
ATSEAGLAFRNEQF
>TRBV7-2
ARSLAARAVGQPQH
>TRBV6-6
ASSGRDRGPNGYT
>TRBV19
ASSQGYTGELF
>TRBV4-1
ASSQGSGALGVMETQY
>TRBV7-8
ASTGAGVGETQY
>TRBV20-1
SAETREEEGYT
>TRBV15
ATSRSSGEHKNIQY
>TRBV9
ASSLQGLAGGQETQY
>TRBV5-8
ASSLDTRGQF
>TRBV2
AGSVDGRNQPQH
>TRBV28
ASRGQREGWETQY
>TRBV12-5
ASGLQGREGIQETQY
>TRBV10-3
AISELAALH
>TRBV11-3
ASSPDRGVGSYNSPLH
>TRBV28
ASSPGGHTEAF
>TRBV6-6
ASSGGAYEQY
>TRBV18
ASSPFYPGTDTQY
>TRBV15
ATSRWTGASYNEQF
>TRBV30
AWAVPSGEQS
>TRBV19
ASSRTRVGEKLF
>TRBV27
ASRDREKLF
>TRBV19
ASSITQGAVNEKLF
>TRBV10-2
ASSVAGYEQY
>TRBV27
ASSMGLTDTQY
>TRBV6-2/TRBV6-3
ASSYRSGNTIY
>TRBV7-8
ASSNLMTSGNEQF
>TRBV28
ASSMTSGRPLTGELF
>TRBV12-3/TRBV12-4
ASSLTEQGYNEQF
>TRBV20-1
SARDGDRGYT
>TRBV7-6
ASSLLEGWGQFEQF
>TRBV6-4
ASSDKGLADNEQF
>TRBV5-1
ASSLTGQGAKQF
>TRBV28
ASSLYQSSPLH
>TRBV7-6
ASSPTGTGTYEQY
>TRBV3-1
ASSQGATSSGELF
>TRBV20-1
MIFGLADNEQF
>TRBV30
AWSVGQGWSPLH
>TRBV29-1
SVGRRASTDTQY
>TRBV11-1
ASSLGLADPRGELF